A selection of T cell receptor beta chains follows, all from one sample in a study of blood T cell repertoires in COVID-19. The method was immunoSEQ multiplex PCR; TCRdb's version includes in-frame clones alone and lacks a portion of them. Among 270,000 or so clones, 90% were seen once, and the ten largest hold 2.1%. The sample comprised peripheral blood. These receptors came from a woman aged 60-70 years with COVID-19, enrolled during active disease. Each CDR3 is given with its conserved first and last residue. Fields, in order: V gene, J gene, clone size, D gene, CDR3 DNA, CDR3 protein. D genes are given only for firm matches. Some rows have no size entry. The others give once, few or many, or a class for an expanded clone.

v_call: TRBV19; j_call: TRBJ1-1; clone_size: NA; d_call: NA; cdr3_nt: TGTGCCAGTAGTTTCACAGGGAGCACTGAAGCTTTCTTT; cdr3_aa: CASSFTGSTEAFF
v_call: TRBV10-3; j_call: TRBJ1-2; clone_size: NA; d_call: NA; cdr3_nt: TGTGCCATCAGTGACACCGGGAGCTGGGGCTACACCTTC; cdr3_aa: CAISDTGSWGYTF
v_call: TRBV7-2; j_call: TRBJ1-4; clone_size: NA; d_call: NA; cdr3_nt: TGTGCCAGCAGCCGGGACGGGGGGCTAACTAATGAAAAACTGTTTTTT; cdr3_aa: CASSRDGGLTNEKLFF
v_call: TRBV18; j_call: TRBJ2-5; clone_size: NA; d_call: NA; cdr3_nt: TGTGCCAGCTCACCTAACAGGGAAGAGACCCAGTACTTC; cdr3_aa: CASSPNREETQYF
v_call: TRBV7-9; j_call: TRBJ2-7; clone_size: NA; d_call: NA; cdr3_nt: TGTGCCAGCAGCTTAAGACAAATCGGGCCCGGGACTTCGGTCGAGCAGTACTTC; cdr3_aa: CASSLRQIGPGTSVEQYF
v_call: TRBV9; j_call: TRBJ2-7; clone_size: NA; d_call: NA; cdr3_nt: TGTGCCAGCAGCTACCGGGACACCGATCACGGGCAGTACTTC; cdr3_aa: CASSYRDTDHGQYF
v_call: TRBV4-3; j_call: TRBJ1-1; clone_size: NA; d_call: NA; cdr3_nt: TGCGCCAGCAGCCAAGAACGCGGGGGCCCACTCGGGGAAGCTTTCTTT; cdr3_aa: CASSQERGGPLGEAFF
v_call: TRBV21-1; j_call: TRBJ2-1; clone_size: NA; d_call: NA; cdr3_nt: TGTGCCAGCAGCAAGGGTAAAGAGACAGGGCTCTCGAATGAGCAGTTCTTC; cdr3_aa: CASSKGKETGLSNEQFF
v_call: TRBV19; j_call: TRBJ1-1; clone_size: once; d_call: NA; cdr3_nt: TGTGCCAGTAGTATTAACAGGAGGGTGAACACTGAAGCTTTCTTT; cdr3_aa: CASSINRRVNTEAFF
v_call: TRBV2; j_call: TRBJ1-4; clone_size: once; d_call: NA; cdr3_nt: TGTGCCAAAGGGGGGGTCAGAAAAAATGAAAAACTGTTTTTT; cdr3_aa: CAKGGVRKNEKLFF
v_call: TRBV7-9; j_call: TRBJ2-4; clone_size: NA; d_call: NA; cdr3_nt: TGTGCCACTGGGGCGCTATCACCGACGGGGCAGGGAGGAAGTCAACTGTACTTC; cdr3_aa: CATGALSPTGQGGSQLYF
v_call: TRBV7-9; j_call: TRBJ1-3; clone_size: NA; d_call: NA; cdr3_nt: TGTGCCAGCAGCTTAGCGCTTCAAGGGGGAACTGGAAACACCATATATTTT; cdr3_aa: CASSLALQGGTGNTIYF
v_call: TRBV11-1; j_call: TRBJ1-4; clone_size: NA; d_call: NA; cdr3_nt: TGTGCCAGCAGCTTAGCCCGCGGGCCGAATGAAAAACTGTTTTTT; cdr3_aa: CASSLARGPNEKLFF
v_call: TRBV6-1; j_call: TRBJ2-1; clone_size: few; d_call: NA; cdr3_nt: TGTGCCAGCAGTGATGGTCCACATTTCACCCCCTACAATGAGCAGTTCTTC; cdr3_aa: CASSDGPHFTPYNEQFF
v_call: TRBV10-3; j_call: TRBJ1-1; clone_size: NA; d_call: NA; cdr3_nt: TGTGCCACGGGGGTTCGGGGCACTGAAGCTTTCTTT; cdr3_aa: CATGVRGTEAFF
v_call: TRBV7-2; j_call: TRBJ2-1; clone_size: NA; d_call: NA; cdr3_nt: TGTGCCAGCAGAGCCAGGAGGGGATTTTACAATGAGCAGTTCTTC; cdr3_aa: CASRARRGFYNEQFF
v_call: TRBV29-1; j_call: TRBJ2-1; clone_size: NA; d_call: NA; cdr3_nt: TGCAGCGTTGAAGATATAGGGAGTGAGCAGTTCTTC; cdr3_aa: CSVEDIGSEQFF
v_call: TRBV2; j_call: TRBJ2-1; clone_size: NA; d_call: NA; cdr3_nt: TGTGCCAGCATAAGCCCGTCGGGTAAGAACTACAATGAGCAGTTCTTC; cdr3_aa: CASISPSGKNYNEQFF
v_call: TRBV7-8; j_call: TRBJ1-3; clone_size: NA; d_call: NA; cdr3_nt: TGTGCCAGCAGCTTGGGGGGGGTAAACTCTGGAAACACCATATATTTT; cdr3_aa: CASSLGGVNSGNTIYF
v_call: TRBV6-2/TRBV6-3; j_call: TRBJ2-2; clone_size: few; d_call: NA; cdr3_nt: TGTGCCAGCAGCCTATACAGGGAACGGTTCACCGGGGAGCTGTTTTTT; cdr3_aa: CASSLYRERFTGELFF
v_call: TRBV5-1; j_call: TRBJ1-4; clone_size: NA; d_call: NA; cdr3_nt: TGCGCCAGCAGCTTGGCCTCCGGGGGTAATGAAAAACTGTTTTTT; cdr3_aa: CASSLASGGNEKLFF
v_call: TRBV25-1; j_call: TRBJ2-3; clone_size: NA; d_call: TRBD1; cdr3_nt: TGTGCCAGCAGTGAACCGACTTATTGGACAGGGGGCACAGATACGCAGTATTTT; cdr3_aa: CASSEPTYWTGGTDTQYF
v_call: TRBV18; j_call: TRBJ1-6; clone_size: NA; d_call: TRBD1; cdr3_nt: TGTGCCAGCTCCATACGGGACAGTTCAAATTCACCCCTCCACTTT; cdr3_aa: CASSIRDSSNSPLHF
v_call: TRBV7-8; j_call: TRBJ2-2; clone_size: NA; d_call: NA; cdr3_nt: TGTGCCAGCAGCTTGGAGCGGGTGAACACCGGGGAGCTGTTTTTT; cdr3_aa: CASSLERVNTGELFF
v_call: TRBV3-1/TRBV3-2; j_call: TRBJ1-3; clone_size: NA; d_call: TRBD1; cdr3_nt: TGTGCCAGCAGCCAAGCCGGGACAGGATTAATCTCTGGAAACACCATATATTTT; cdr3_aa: CASSQAGTGLISGNTIYF
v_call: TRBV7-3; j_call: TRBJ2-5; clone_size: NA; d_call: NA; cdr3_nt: TGTGCCAGCAGCTTAACCGGAGACAGAAAAGAGACCCAGTACTTC; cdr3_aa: CASSLTGDRKETQYF
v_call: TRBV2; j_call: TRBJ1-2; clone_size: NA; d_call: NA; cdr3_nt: TGTGCCAGCAGTGAAAGCATCAACTATGGCTACACCTTC; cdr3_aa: CASSESINYGYTF
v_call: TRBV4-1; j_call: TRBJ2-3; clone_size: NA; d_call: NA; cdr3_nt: TGCGCCAGCAGCCAAGGGTGGGGGGTTGGAGGGGCAGATACGCAGTATTTT; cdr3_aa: CASSQGWGVGGADTQYF
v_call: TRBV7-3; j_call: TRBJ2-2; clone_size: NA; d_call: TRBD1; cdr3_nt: TGTGCCAGCAGATTCGGACAGGGGGTTGCCGGGGAGCTGTTTTTT; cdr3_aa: CASRFGQGVAGELFF
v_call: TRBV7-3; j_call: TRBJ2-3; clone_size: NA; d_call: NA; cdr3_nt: TGTGCCAGCAGCTTTAGCAGAACCACAGATACGCAGTATTTT; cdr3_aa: CASSFSRTTDTQYF
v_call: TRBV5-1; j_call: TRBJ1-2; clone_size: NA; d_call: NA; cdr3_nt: TGCGCCAGCAGCTTGGAAGGGGATACCGGTGGCTACACCTTC; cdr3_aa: CASSLEGDTGGYTF
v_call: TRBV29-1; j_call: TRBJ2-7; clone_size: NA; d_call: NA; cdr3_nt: TGCAGCGTTGAAGATCCGAGCGCTACCTACGAGCAGTACTTC; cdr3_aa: CSVEDPSATYEQYF
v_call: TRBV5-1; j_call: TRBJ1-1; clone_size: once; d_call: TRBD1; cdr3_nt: TGCGCCAGCAGCCCCGACAGGGTCGGGGAGAACACTGAAGCTTTCTTT; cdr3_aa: CASSPDRVGENTEAFF
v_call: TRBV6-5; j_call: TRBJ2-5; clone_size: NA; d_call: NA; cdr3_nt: TGTGCCAGCAGGCCTTCCAGGGGCATCCAGTACTTC; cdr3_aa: CASRPSRGIQYF
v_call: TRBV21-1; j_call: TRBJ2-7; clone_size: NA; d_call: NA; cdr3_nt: TGTGCCAGCAGCAACCGGACAGGAGAGGGTATCGAGCAGTACTTC; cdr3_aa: CASSNRTGEGIEQYF
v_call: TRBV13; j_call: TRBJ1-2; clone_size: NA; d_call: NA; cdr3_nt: TGTGCCAGCAGCCCAAGGACGGGGATCTATGGCTACACCTTC; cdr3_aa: CASSPRTGIYGYTF
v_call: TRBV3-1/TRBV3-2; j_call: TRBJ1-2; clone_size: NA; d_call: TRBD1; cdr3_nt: TGTGCCAGCAGCCCGTGGGACAGACGAAACTATGGCTACACCTTC; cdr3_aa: CASSPWDRRNYGYTF
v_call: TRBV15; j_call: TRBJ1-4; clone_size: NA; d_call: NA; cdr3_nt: TGTGCCACCAGCAGAGATGAAGGAGCGGATGAAAAACTGTTTTTT; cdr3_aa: CATSRDEGADEKLFF
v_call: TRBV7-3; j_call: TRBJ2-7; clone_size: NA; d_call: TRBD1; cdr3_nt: TGTGCCAGCAGCTTTGCAGGGGGCTCCTACGAGCAGTACTTC; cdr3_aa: CASSFAGGSYEQYF
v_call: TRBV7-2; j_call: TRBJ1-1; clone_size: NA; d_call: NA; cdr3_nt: TGTGCCAGCAGCCGGGAATTTGGGAACACTGAAGCTTTCTTT; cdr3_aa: CASSREFGNTEAFF
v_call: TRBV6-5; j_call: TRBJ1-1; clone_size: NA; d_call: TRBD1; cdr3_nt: TGTGCCAGCAGTTCATCCGGGACAGGGGCACGGGGAGCTTTCTTT; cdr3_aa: CASSSSGTGARGAFF
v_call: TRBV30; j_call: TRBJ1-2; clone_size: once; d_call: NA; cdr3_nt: TGTGCCTGGAGTGTTTGGGGCACCTATGGCTACACCTTC; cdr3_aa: CAWSVWGTYGYTF
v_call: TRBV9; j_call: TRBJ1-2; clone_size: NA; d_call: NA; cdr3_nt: TGTGCCAGCAGCCCCCGGGACTTTTCCAACTATGGCTACACCTTC; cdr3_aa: CASSPRDFSNYGYTF
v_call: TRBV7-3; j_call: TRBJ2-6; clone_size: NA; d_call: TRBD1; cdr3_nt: TGTGCCAGCAGCAGACAGGGGACGTCGGGGGCCCAAAACTCCGCTGGGGCCAACGTCCTGACTTTC; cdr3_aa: CASSRQGTSGAQNSAGANVLTF
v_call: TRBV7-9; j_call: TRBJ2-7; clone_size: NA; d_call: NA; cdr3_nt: TGTGCCAGCAGCTTAGATCAGGGGTACTACGAGCAGTACTTC; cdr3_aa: CASSLDQGYYEQYF
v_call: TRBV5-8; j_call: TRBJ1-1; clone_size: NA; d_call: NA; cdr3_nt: TGTGCCAGCAGCCTCCATTGGGGGGGAAGGATGGCTGAAGCTTTCTTT; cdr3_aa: CASSLHWGGRMAEAFF